Listed below are T cell receptor beta chains from one sample, sequenced in a study of T cell responses to AZD1222 COVID-19 vaccine. Measured with immunoSEQ multiplex PCR; TCRdb has only the in-frame clones, and not every one. The profile shows around 35,000 clones, 85% to 90% of them singletons. The input for sequencing was peripheral blood, taken 28 days after the second AZD1222 dose. These receptor sequences come from an adult who received the AZD1222 COVID-19 vaccine. The CDR3 runs from the conserved cysteine through the conserved F or W. A D gene is named only where the DNA matches it firmly.

>TRBV20-1|TRBJ2-5|TRBD2
TGCAGTATGGGACTACAAGAGACCCAGTACTTC
CSMGLQETQYF
>TRBV2|TRBJ2-7|.
TGTGCCAGCGTTCGAGGGGTTGAGCAGTACTTC
CASVRGVEQYF
>TRBV15|TRBJ2-2|.
TGTGCCACCAGCAGAGCTCTCGGGACGACCGGGGAGCTGTTTTTT
CATSRALGTTGELFF
>TRBV3-1/TRBV3-2|TRBJ1-1|TRBD1
TGTGCCAGCAGCCCTGGCCGAACGGGACAGGGGACTGAAGCTTTCTTT
CASSPGRTGQGTEAFF
>TRBV7-2|TRBJ2-1|.
TGTGCCAGCAGCTTCGCGGGGGCCAACAATGAGCAGTTCTTC
CASSFAGANNEQFF
>TRBV28|TRBJ2-1|TRBD2
TGTGCCAGCAGTTTTTACACTAGCGGGCTCGATGAGCAGTTCTTC
CASSFYTSGLDEQFF
>TRBV3-1/TRBV3-2|TRBJ2-2|TRBD1
TGTGCCAGCAGCCAAGATTTCGGAGCAGGGGGCACCGGGGAGCTGTTTTTT
CASSQDFGAGGTGELFF
>TRBV12-3/TRBV12-4|TRBJ2-5|.
TGTGCCACTCGGGAGTTTGAGGGAGAGACCCAGTACTTC
CATREFEGETQYF
>TRBV18|TRBJ1-4|.
TGTGCCAGCTCACCCGACGGGGGCCGCACTAATGAAAAACTGTTTTTT
CASSPDGGRTNEKLFF
>TRBV6-5|TRBJ2-7|.
TGTGCCAGCAGTCGGGACACCTATCCCTACGAGCAGTACTTC
CASSRDTYPYEQYF
>TRBV9|TRBJ2-1|TRBD2
TGTGCCAGCAGCTTCGGGGGGGCCGGGCTTTCGGAGCAGTTCTTC
CASSFGGAGLSEQFF